This T cell receptor beta chain was sequenced during a study of regulatory T cells in long-lasting Graves disease. Regarding time point: persistent/refractory GD, antithyroid drugs over 5 years with positive TRAb. Following extraction of RNA from PBMCs, that RNA was used to make the TCR library. Germline V gives CDR1 MGHDK, CDR2 SYGVNS. The CDR3 consists of 14 residues. V gave up 4 bases and J gave up 0 bases, with 9 bases separating them. The authors built TCR beta libraries using iRepertoire HTBI primers and Arm-PCR of CDR3 regions. TCRdb analysed the multiplex PCR reads with MiXCR anew, one entry per CDR3 protein. The table records some 370,000 distinct CDR3 sequences, around 20% of them present only once.

The rearrangement links TRBV25-1 to TRBJ1-2, with D hard to call. The receptor was derived from a female donor with Graves disease. The input for sequencing was peripheral blood mononuclear cells (PBMCs), taken when the disease was refractory, from a patient treated with antithyroid drugs. As DNA, the CDR3 is TGTGCCAGCAGTGGCGGGAGTTCTAACTATGGCTACACCTTC. This sequence encodes CASSGGSSNYGYTF.